Listed below are T cell receptor beta chains from one sample, sequenced in a study of CD8 T cells in ankylosing spondylitis. Each CDR3 protein gets one entry after TCRdb re-called the 5' RACE reads with MiXCR. The sample carries under 850,000 distinct CDR3 sequences, around 20% recorded once. Material for sequencing was blood, either unsorted or a sorted T cell fraction (not recorded which). The receptors stem from a male donor with ankylosing spondylitis. Both conserved end residues are trimmed from each CDR3. For some rows the clone size is stated as once, few or many, or as a class when expanded; others skip it.

V: TRBV27; size: .; CDR3: ASSFWGNENTEAF
V: TRBV12-3/TRBV12-4; size: .; CDR3: ASSWWRDEFNEQF
V: TRBV7-9; size: .; CDR3: ASRPALAGVYNEQF
V: TRBV7-3; size: many; CDR3: ASSSGRNTGELF
V: TRBV6-2/TRBV6-3; size: many; CDR3: ASSGDRVDTGELF
V: TRBV4-1; size: .; CDR3: ASSQDGLAGTGELF
V: TRBV12-3/TRBV12-4; size: .; CDR3: ASNHKQGLPNEKLF
V: TRBV5-1; size: .; CDR3: ASSRATEQETQY
V: TRBV20-1; size: .; CDR3: SARVGQVTGELF
V: TRBV12-3/TRBV12-4; size: many; CDR3: ASSLGGKNEKLF
V: TRBV7-8; size: .; CDR3: ASSLVAGVNQPQH
V: TRBV4-1; size: .; CDR3: ASSQGWDINEQF
V: TRBV27; size: .; CDR3: ASRGGLNQPQH
V: TRBV28; size: .; CDR3: ASSSSASGANVLT
V: TRBV12-3/TRBV12-4; size: few; CDR3: ASSLSGGLQETQY
V: TRBV20-1; size: few; CDR3: SAREEGSYSYEQY